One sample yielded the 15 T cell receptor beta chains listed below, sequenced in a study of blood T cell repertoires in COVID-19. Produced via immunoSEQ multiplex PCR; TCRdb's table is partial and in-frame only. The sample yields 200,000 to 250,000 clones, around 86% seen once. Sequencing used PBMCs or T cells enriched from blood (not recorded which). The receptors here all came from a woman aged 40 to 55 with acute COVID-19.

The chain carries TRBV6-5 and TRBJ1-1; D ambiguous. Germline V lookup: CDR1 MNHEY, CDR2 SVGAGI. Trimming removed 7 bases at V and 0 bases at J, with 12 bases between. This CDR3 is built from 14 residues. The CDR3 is CASTPPGLNTEAFF. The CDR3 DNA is TGTGCCAGCACCCCCCCGGGTTTGAACACTGAAGCTTTCTTT.

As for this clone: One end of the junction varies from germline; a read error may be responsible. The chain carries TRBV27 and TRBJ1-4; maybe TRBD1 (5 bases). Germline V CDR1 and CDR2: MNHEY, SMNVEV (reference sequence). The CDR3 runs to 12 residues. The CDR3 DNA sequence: TGTGCCAGCAGTTCTCAGGGTTTGGATTGGGTTTTT. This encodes CASSSQGLDWVF.

CDR3 sequence reads: CASSLAGLEAFF. The CDR3 nucleotides are TGCGCCAGCAGCTTGGCCGGTCTTGAAGCTTTCTTT. This chain connects TRBV5-1 to TRBJ1-1; D not certain. The CDR3 sequence is 12 residues long. The V gene's germline CDR1 is SGHRS and CDR2 YFSETQ. The V and J ends lost 0 bases and 7 bases respectively, with 7 bases between them.

CDR3 nucleotide sequence: TGCGCCAGCAGCCAAGCGGGACAGGGGGCGCCGGTTGGATATGGCTACACCTTC. The encoded protein is CASSQAGQGAPVGYGYTF. This rearrangement joins TRBV4-1 to TRBJ1-2; TRBD1 agrees at 12 bases. CDR1 and CDR2 from the germline V gene are MGHRA and YSYEKL. The CDR3 runs to 18 residues. The ends lost 1 base at V and 5 bases at J; junction bases unmatched: 11.

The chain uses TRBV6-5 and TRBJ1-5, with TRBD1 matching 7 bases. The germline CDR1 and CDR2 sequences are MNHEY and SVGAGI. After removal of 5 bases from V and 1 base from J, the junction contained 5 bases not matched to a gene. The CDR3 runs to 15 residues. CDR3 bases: TGTGCCAGCAGTCCAGGGGGGTCGAGCAATCAGCCCCAGCATTTT. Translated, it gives CASSPGGSSNQPQHF.

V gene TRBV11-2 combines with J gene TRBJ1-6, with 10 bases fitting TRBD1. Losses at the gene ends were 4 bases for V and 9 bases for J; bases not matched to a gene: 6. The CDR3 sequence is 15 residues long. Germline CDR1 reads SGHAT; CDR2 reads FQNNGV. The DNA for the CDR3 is TGTGCCAGCAGCTCCGGGACAGGGGTGAGTTCACCCCTCCACTTT. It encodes CASSSGTGVSSPLHF. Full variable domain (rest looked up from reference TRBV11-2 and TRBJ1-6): EAGVAQSPRYKIIEKRQSVAFWCNPISGHATLYWYQQILGQGPKLLIQFQNNGVVDDSQLPKDRFSAERLKGVDSTLKIQPAKLEDSAVYLCASSSGTGVSSPLHFGNGTRLTVT.

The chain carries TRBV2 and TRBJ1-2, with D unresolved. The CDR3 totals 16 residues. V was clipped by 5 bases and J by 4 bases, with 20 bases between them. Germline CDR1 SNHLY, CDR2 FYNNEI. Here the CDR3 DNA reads TGTGCCAGCAGTCATACTTCTTCCGGGATCCTCTATGGCTACACCTTC. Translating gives CASSHTSSGILYGYTF.

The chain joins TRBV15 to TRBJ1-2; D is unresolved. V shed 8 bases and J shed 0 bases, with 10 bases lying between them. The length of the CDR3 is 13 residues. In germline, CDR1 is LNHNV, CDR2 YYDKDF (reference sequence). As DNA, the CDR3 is TGTGCCACCCCCGCCGCAGCTAACTATGGCTACACCTTC. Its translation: CATPAAANYGYTF.

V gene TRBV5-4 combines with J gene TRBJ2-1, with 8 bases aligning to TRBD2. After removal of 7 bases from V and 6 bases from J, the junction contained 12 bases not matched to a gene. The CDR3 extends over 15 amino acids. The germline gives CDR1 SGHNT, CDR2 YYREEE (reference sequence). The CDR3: CASWLERGSRNEQFF. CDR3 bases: TGTGCCAGCTGGTTGGAGCGGGGGTCGCGCAATGAGCAGTTCTTC.

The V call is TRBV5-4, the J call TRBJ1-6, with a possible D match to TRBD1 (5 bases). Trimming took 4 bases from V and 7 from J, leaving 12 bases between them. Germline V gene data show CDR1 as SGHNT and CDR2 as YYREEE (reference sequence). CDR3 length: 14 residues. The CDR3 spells CASSGDGRNSPLHF. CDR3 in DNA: TGTGCCAGCAGCGGGGACGGGAGAAATTCACCCCTCCACTTT.

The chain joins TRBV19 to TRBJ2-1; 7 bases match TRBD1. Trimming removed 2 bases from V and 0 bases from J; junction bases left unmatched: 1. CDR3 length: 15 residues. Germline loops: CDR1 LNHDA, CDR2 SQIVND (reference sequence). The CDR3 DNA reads TGTGCCAGTAGTATATCAGGGGGCTCCTACAATGAGCAGTTCTTC. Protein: CASSISGGSYNEQFF.

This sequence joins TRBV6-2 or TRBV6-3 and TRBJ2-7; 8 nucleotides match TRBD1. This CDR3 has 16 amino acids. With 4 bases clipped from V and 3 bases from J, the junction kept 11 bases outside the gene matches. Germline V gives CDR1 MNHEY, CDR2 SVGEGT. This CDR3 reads CASSSHRGEPDYEQYF. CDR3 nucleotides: TGTGCCAGCAGTTCTCACAGGGGGGAGCCGGACTACGAGCAGTACTTC.

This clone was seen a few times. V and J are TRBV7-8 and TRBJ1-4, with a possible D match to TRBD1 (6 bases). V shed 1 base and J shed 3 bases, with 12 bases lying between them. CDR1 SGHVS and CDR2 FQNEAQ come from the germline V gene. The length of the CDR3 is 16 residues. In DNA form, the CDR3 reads TGTGCCAGCAGCTTAGTGATGGCAGGGGCTAATGAAAAACTGTTTTTT. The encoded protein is CASSLVMAGANEKLFF.

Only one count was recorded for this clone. The CDR3 is CASSQARPGQGADTQYF. The CDR3 DNA reads TGTGCCAGCAGCCAAGCCCGACCGGGACAGGGGGCAGATACGCAGTATTTT. The rearrangement links TRBV3-1 (or the pseudogene TRBV3-2) to TRBJ2-3; 11 nucleotides agree with TRBD1. Germline trimming cut 1 base from V and 4 bases from J; bases unmatched to any gene: 7. The CDR3 length is 17 residues. CDR1 LGHDT and CDR2 YNNKEL come from the germline V gene (reference sequence).

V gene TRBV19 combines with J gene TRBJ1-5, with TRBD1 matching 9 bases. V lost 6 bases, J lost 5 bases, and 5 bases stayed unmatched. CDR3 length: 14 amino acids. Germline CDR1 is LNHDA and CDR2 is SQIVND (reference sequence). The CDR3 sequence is CASRRTGDDQPQHF. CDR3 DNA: TGTGCCAGTAGGAGGACAGGGGACGATCAGCCCCAGCATTTT.